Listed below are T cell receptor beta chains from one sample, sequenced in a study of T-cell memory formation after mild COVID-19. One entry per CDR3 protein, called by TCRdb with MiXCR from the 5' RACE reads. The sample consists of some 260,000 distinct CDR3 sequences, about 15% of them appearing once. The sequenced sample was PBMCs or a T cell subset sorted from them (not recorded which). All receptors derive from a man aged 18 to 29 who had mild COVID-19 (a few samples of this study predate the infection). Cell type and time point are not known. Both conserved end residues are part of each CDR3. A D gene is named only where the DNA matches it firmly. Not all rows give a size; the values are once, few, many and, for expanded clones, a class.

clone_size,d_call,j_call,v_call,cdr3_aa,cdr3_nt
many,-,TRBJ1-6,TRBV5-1,CASSLGTDFHNSPLHF,TGCGCCAGCAGCTTGGGGACGGACTTTCATAATTCACCCCTCCACTTT
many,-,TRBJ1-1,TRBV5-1,CASSLGPEAGPAFF,TGCGCCAGCAGCTTGGGGCCCGAGGCGGGGCCGGCTTTCTTT
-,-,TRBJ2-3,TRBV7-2,CASSLENGPSTDTQYF,TGTGCCAGCAGCCTCGAAAACGGGCCTAGCACAGATACGCAGTATTTT
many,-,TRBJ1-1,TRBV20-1,CSACPDRNTEAFF,TGCAGTGCATGCCCCGACAGGAACACTGAAGCTTTCTTT
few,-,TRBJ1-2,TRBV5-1,CASSFDGIYGYTF,TGCGCCAGCAGCTTCGACGGGATCTATGGCTACACCTTC
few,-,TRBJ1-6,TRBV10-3,CAISMPNSPLHF,TGTGCCATCAGCATGCCTAATTCACCCCTCCACTTT
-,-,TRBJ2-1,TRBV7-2,CASSLRVGRTNEQFF,TGTGCCAGCAGCTTACGGGTAGGGCGGACCAATGAGCAGTTCTTC
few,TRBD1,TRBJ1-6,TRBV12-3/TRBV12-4,CASSRDRGRSPLHF,TGTGCCAGCAGCCGCGACAGGGGCCGTTCACCCCTCCACTTT
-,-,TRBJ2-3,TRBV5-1,CASSPIITDTQYF,TGCGCCAGCAGCCCCATTATCACAGATACGCAGTATTTT
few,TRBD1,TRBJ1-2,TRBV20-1,CSAGVPGQGTNYGYTF,TGCAGTGCTGGAGTCCCCGGACAGGGTACAAACTATGGCTACACCTTC
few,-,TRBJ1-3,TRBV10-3,CAISGQILGNTIYF,TGTGCCATCAGTGGACAGATTTTGGGAAACACCATATATTTT
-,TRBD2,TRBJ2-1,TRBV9,CASTPSGGLYNEQFF,TGTGCCAGCACCCCTAGCGGGGGCCTGTACAATGAGCAGTTCTTC
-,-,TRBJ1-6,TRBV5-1,CASSLLEGNSPLHF,TGCGCCAGCAGCTTGTTGGAGGGTAATTCACCCCTCCACTTT
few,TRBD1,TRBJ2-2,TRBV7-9,CASSSRDRGLGTGELFF,TGTGCCAGCAGCTCACGGGACAGGGGGCTTGGGACCGGGGAGCTGTTTTTT
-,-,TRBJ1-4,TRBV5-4,CASSQSGSNTNEKLFF,TGTGCCAGCAGCCAGAGCGGATCGAACACTAATGAAAAACTGTTTTTT
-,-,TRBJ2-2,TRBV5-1,CASSIQNTGELFF,TGCGCCAGCAGCATACAGAACACCGGGGAGCTGTTTTTT
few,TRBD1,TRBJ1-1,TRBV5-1,CASSGQGARDTEAFF,TGCGCCAGCAGCGGACAGGGGGCGCGGGACACTGAAGCTTTCTTT
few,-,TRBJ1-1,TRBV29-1,CSVEGTWGAGEAFF,TGCAGCGTTGAAGGTACCTGGGGGGCGGGTGAAGCTTTCTTT
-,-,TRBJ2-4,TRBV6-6,CASRGGQNIQYF,TGTGCCAGCCGCGGGGGCCAAAACATTCAGTACTTC
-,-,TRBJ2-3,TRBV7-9,CASSLGLRPDTDTQYF,TGTGCCAGCAGCTTAGGTCTTCGGCCGGATACAGATACGCAGTATTTT
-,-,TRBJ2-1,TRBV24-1,CATSDPTGNEQFF,TGTGCCACCAGTGATCCGACGGGGAATGAGCAGTTCTTC
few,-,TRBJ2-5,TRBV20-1,CSARDPGVFAETQYF,TGCAGTGCTAGAGATCCGGGGGTTTTTGCAGAGACCCAGTACTTC
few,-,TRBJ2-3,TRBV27,CASSEGLASGSQYF,TGTGCCAGCAGTGAGGGACTGGCCTCCGGATCGCAGTATTTT
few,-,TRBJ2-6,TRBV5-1,CASSTGEAGANVLTF,TGCGCCAGCAGCACGGGGGAGGCTGGGGCCAACGTCCTGACTTTC
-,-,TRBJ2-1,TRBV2,CASRSFVRAGNNEQFF,TGTGCCAGCAGGTCCTTTGTCAGGGCAGGGAACAATGAGCAGTTCTTC
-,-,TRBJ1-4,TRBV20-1,CSATPAGRGEKLFF,TGCAGTGCTACCCCGGCAGGGAGGGGCGAAAAACTGTTTTTT
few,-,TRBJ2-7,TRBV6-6,CASSYSTAAGSPYEQYF,TGTGCCAGCAGTTACTCTACGGCCGCGGGGTCACCGTACGAGCAGTACTTC
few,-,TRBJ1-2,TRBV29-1,CSVAFDPDYGYTF,TGCAGCGTTGCATTCGATCCAGACTATGGCTACACCTTC
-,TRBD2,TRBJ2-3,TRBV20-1,CSARIAGDTDTQYF,TGCAGTGCGCGGATAGCGGGGGACACAGATACGCAGTATTTT
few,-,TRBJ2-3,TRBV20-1,CSALNPRDNTDTQYF,TGCAGTGCTTTAAACCCCCGGGACAACACAGATACGCAGTATTTT
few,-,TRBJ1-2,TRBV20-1,CSARGSPRGYTF,TGCAGTGCTAGAGGCAGCCCGAGGGGCTACACCTTC
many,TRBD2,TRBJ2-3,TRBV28,CASSWVPSGGDTQYF,TGTGCCAGCAGTTGGGTGCCTAGCGGGGGGGATACGCAGTATTTT
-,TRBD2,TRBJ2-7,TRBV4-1,CASSPLGAGGYEQYF,TGCGCCAGCAGCCCTCTGGGAGCGGGGGGCTACGAGCAGTACTTC
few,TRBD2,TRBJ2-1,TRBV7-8,CASSRREDPYNEQFF,TGTGCCAGCAGCCGCCGGGAGGACCCCTACAATGAGCAGTTCTTC
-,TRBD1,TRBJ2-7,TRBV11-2,CASSLTLTGVYEQYF,TGTGCCAGCAGCTTGACCCTAACAGGGGTCTACGAGCAGTACTTC
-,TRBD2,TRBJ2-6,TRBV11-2,CASGRASSGANVLTF,TGTGCCAGCGGGAGGGCCTCCTCTGGGGCCAACGTCCTGACTTTC
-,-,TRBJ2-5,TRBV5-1,CASGAGSYFQETQYF,TGCGCCAGCGGGGCGGGATCCTACTTCCAAGAGACCCAGTACTTC
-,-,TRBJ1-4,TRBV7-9,CASSLGLPGEEKLFF,TGTGCCAGCAGCTTAGGCCTTCCAGGGGAGGAAAAACTGTTTTTT